This TCR beta chain was documented in a study of blood T cell repertoires in COVID-19. About the research overall: T cells, B-cell-depleted T cells, or PBMCs provided the cDNA or gDNA that served as material.

J gave up 4 bases and V 4 bases, and 4 bases lay outside the gene matches. This CDR3 contains 13 residues. In germline, CDR1 is SGHNT, CDR2 YYREEE (reference sequence). Original methodology: Estimates of nucleated cell counts were drawn from the amplification of reference gene primers. Measured with immunoSEQ multiplex PCR; TCRdb has only the in-frame clones, and not every one. V and J calls and clone size are those listed in that table; D and trimming were worked out from the DNA. The profile covers 200,000 to 300,000 clones, with 80% to 85% appearing a single time and under 15% taken by the ten largest.

J is TRBJ1-2 and V is TRBV5-4, with 7 bases lining up with TRBD1. This clonotype was sampled from a woman aged 55-69 years with active or convalescent COVID-19. Sequenced material: peripheral blood. CDR3 in amino acids: CASSRRGVYGYTF. As DNA, the CDR3 is TGTGCCAGCAGCCGCAGGGGGGTCTATGGCTACACCTTC.